This T cell receptor (beta chain) was documented in a study of regulatory T cells in long-lasting Graves disease. The length of the CDR3 is 16 residues. With V trimmed by 10 bases and J by 2 bases, 14 bases remained unmatched. CDR1 is MDHEN and CDR2 is SYDVKM in the germline V gene. Time point: persistent/refractory GD, antithyroid drugs over 5 years with positive TRAb. From RNA extracted from PBMCs, the TCR library was made. Combining iRepertoire HTBI primers with Arm-PCR of CDR3 regions, the authors built TCR beta libraries. TCRdb reanalysed the multiplex PCR reads using MiXCR and keeps one entry per CDR3 protein. The table records around 460,000 distinct CDR3 sequences, under 25% of them present only once.

The rearrangement joins TRBV28 to TRBJ1-2; 9 bases are shared with TRBD1. The TCR originated in a female donor with Graves disease. The sample was peripheral blood mononuclear cells (PBMCs), taken when the disease was refractory, from a patient treated with antithyroid drugs. The CDR3 bases are TGTGCCACTGGGCCAGAATGGGACAGGGAAAACTATGGCTACACCTTC. Translated: CATGPEWDRENYGYTF.